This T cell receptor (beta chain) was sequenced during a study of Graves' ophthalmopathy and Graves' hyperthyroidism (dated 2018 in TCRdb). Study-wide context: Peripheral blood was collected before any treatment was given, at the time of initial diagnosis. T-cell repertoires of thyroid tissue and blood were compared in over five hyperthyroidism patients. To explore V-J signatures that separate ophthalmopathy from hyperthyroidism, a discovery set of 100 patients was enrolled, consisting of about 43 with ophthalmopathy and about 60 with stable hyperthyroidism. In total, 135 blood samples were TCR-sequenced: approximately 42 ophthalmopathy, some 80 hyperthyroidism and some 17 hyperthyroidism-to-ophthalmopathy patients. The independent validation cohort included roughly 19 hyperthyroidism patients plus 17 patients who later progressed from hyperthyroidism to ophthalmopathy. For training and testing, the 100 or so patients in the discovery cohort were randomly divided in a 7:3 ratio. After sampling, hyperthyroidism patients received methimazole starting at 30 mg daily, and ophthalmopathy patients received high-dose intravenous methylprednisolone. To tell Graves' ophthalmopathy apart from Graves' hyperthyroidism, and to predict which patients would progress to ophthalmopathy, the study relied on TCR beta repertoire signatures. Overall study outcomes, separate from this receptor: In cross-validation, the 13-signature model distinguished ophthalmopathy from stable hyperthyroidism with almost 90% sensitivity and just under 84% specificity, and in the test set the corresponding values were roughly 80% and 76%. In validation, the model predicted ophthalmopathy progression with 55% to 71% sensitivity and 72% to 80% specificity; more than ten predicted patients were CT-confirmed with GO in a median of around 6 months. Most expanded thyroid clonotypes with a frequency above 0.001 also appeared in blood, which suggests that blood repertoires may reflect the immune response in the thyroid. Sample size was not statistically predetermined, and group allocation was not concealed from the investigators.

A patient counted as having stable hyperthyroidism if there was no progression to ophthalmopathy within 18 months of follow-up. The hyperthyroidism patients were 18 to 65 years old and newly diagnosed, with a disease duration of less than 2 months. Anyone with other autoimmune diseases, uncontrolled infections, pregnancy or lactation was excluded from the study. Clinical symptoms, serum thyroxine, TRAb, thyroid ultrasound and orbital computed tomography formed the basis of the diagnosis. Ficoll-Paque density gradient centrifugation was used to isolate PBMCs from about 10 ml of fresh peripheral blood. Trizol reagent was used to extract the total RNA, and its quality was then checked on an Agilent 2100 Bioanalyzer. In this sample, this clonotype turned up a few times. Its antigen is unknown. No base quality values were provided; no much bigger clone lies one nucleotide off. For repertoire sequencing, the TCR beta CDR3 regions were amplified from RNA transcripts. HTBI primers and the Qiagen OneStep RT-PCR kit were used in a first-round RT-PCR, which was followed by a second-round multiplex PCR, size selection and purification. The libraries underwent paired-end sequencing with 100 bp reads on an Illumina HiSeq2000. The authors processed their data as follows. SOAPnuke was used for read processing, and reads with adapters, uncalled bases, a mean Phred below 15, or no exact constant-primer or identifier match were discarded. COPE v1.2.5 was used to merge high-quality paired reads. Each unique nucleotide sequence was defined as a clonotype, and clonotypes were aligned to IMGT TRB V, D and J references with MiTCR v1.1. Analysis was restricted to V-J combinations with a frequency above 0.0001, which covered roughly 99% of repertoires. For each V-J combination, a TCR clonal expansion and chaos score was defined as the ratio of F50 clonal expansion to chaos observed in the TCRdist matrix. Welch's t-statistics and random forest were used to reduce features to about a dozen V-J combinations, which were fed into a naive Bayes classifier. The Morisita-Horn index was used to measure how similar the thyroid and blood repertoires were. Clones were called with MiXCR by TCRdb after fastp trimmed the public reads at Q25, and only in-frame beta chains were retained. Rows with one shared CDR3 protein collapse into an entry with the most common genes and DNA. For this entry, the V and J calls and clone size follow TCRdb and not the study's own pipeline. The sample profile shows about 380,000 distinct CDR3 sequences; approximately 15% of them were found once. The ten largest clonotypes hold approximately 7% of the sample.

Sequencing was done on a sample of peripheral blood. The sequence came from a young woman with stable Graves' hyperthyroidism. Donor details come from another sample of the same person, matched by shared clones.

The base sequence is TGCAGTGCTAGAGGGACAGGGGATGACGGCTACACCTTC. It codes for CSARGTGDDGYTF. The chain employs TRBV20-1 and TRBJ1-2; TRBD1 matches 9 bases in the middle. CDR1 and CDR2 were assigned from the germline V gene (reference sequence) as DFQATT and SNEGSKA. Germline trimming: 1 base from V, 8 bases from J; junction bases outside gene matches: 5. The CDR3, cysteine through phenylalanine, is 13 amino acids long. The sequence is cut down to CDR3 DNA, 39 bases in frame from base 1.